This T cell receptor beta chain is from a study of blood T cell repertoires in COVID-19 (TCRdb year 2020). Study-level background: Samples from collaborators originated in the United States, Italy and Spain and spanned both the acute and convalescent phases of COVID-19. The material from the prospective study consisted of cDNA or gDNA derived from T cells, B-cell-depleted T cells, or PBMCs. Where HLA class I and class II types were available, the types were taken from metadata supplied by the sample provider, not from assay-based typing. The repertoires were made available in a free public database intended to serve as a resource for research on the immune response to SARS-CoV-2. The samples were drawn from the first 160 participants of the ongoing ImmuneRACE study and from 1,254 subjects provided by 6 global collaborators. Subjects who had been exposed to COVID-19, were actively infected with it, or had recovered from it provided the deeply sampled blood TCRbeta repertoires that made up the dataset. A de-identified subject ID, COVID-19 status, age in years and sex were almost always included in the sample metadata.

General study outcomes and caveats: How much clinical and demographic metadata was included differed by source and by participant, and the metadata was provided uncurated.

The collaborating institutions used their own protocols to collect whole blood in K2EDTA tubes. Collaborator samples were shipped for TCRbeta analysis as frozen whole blood, isolated PBMCs, or DNA extracted from either sample type. About this clone: Its antigen is not yet known. One base away there is no much larger clone; base qualities are not given.

TCRbeta CDR3 regions were amplified from genomic DNA using the immunoSEQ Assay, a bias-controlled multiplex PCR. In the authors' own workflow: The number of nucleated cells in each sample was estimated by amplification of reference gene primers within the assay. To quantify the absolute abundance of each unique TCRbeta CDR3 rearrangement, sequence reads were collapsed and filtered. Productive Simpson clonality was computed per sample as the square root of Simpson's diversity index over productive rearrangements. In its TCRdb copy, this immuneACCESS table keeps in-frame sequences only and misses some clones. Where compared with another copy, unresolved V genes explain less than half of these, and the others have no known cause. V and J calls plus clone size are reproduced from that table; the DNA served to infer D and trimming. This sample has approximately 290,000 clones in its table, and about 89% of those were observed once. The ten largest clones add up to approximately 0.84% of the sample.

This TCR derives from a man aged 25-40 years with acute or convalescent COVID-19. Sequencing used peripheral blood.

CDR3 region: CASSRRRDQPQHF. Read as DNA, the sequence is TGTGCCAGTAGCCGCAGGAGGGATCAGCCCCAGCATTTT. The V and J genes are TRBV19 and TRBJ1-5; no confident D gene assignment can be made. The germline V gene (reference sequence) yields LNHDA for CDR1 and SQIVND for CDR2. From cysteine to phenylalanine, the CDR3 is 13 amino acids long. The sequence is cut down to CDR3 DNA, 39 bases in frame from base 1. V lost 6 bases and J lost 5 bases; the stretch between them is 11 bases long.